These 23 T cell receptor beta chains originate from one sample sequenced in a study of low-dose radiotherapy and immunotherapy resistance in tumors. TRAV- and TRBV-specific primers primed first-strand cDNA, covering alpha and beta chains. TCRs were put through approximately 20 PCR cycles of amplification with Phusion. A constant-region primer and the V-primer adapter served as the primer pair. Each CDR3 protein is one row after TCRdb ran MiXCR on the reads. The data hold tens of thousands of distinct CDR3 sequences, with around 27% observed a single time. The sample's time point: before trial treatment. The starting material was PBMCs, obtained before treatment. These receptors all stem from a male donor with prostate cancer.

This clonotype was detected ten times or more. The chain carries TRBV12-3 or TRBV12-4 and TRBJ1-5; 7 bases are a match to TRBD1. The V segment lost 1 base and the J segment 2 bases; nucleotides outside the gene matches: 14. The CDR3 totals 19 residues. The chain's CDR3 is CASSLVDRDQELRNQPQHF. CDR3 sequence (DNA): TGTGCCAGCAGTTTAGTAGACAGGGACCAAGAGTTACGCAATCAGCCCCAGCATTTT.

The chain joins TRBV20-1 to TRBJ2-7; D may be TRBD1 or TRBD2 (5 bases each). V was trimmed by 3 bases and J by 2 bases, leaving 20 bases between them. The germline V gene encodes CDR1 DFQATT and CDR2 SNEGSKA (reference sequence). The CDR3 consists of 16 residues. The CDR3 sequence: CSARGPGAELTYEQYF. The CDR3 DNA reads as TGCAGTGCTAGGGGACCTGGGGCGGAACTTACCTACGAGCAGTACTTC.

Concerning this clonotype itself: It differs at one base from a far larger clone, so likely a read error. The chain carries TRBV28 and TRBJ1-6, with a tentative D call TRBD1 (6 bases). The CDR3 extends over 15 amino acids. V was trimmed by 7 bases and J by 9 bases, leaving 19 bases between them. CDR1 is MDHEN and CDR2 is SYDVKM in the germline V gene. CDR3 in amino acids: CASKRQESACSPLHF. In DNA, the CDR3 is TGTGCCAGCAAGAGACAGGAATCGGCGTGTTCACCCCTCCACTTT. The whole variable domain, remainder taken from reference TRBV28 and TRBJ1-6, is DVKVTQSSRYLVKRTGEKVFLECVQDMDHENMFWYRQDPGLGLRLIYFSYDVKMKEKGDIPEGYSVSREKKERFSLILESASTNQTSMYLCASKRQESACSPLHFGNGTRLTVT.

This clonotype was found many times. The chain carries TRBV6-2 or TRBV6-3 and TRBJ1-1; D uncertain. In germline, CDR1 is MNHEY, CDR2 SVGEGT. This CDR3 is built from 13 residues. V gave up 4 bases and J gave up 2 bases, with 8 bases separating them. CDR3 DNA sequence: TGTGCCAGCAGTTTCAAACCAAACACTGAAGCTTTCTTT. Translated, it gives CASSFKPNTEAFF.

V usage is TRBV29-1 and J usage is TRBJ2-7; tentative D call: TRBD2 (6 bases). This CDR3 is built from 13 residues. V was shortened by 3 bases and J by 0 bases, with 9 bases between the two germline ends. Germline values: CDR1 SQVTM, CDR2 ANQGSEA. The CDR3 loop reads CSVDTGSSYEQYF. CDR3 sequence (DNA): TGCAGCGTTGATACCGGGAGCTCCTACGAGCAGTACTTC.

This clonotype was seen at least ten times. The rearrangement links TRBV20-1 to TRBJ2-5; possible D gene TRBD2, 6 bases. This CDR3 has 14 amino acids. CDR1 is DFQATT and CDR2 is SNEGSKA in the germline V gene (reference sequence). V was cut by 3 bases and J by 2 bases, with 13 bases left in between. The CDR3 sequence: CSASGGRHQETQYF. The DNA of the CDR3 is TGCAGTGCTAGTGGGGGGAGGCATCAAGAGACCCAGTACTTC.

This clonotype was seen at least ten times. The chain links TRBV12-2 to TRBJ2-7; the table's D call, TRBD1, was not checked against the DNA. TRBV12-2 is a listed pseudogene. The CDR3 is made up of 12 amino acids. CDR3 residues: CASRLSRDEQYF. The CDR3 region has the DNA TGTGCAAGTCGCTTATCCAGGGACGAGCAGTACTTC.

This clonotype was seen only a few times. At one end, the junction sequence differs from germline, possibly due to a read error. This chain joins TRBV5-1 and TRBJ1-1; no clear D gene. CDR3 size: 14 residues. Germline CDR1 is SGHRS and CDR2 is YFSETQ. The CDR3 DNA reads as TGCGCCAGTAGCTTACGTGGGGATAGGACTGAAGCTTTCTTT. As protein: CASSLRGDRTEAFF. The full variable domain, its missing parts supplied by reference TRBV5-1 and TRBJ1-1, is KAGVTQTPRYLIKTRGQQVTLSCSPISGHRSVSWYQQTPGQGLQFLFEYFSETQRNKGNFPGRFSGRQFSNSRSEMNVSTLELGDSALYLCASSLRGDRTEAFFGQGTRLTVV.

V gene TRBV30 combines with J gene TRBJ1-4, with D tentatively TRBD1 (5 bases). The CDR3 loop spans 14 amino acids. Trimming removed 1 base at V and 8 bases at J, with 14 bases between. Germline V gene sequence: CDR1 GTSNPN, CDR2 SVGIG (reference sequence). DNA for the CDR3: TGTGCCTGGAGTGAGAGAAGGGGTGGGGAAAAACTGTTTTTT. This gives the protein CAWSERRGGEKLFF.

In its sample, this clonotype was seen many times. V gene TRBV4-1 combines with J gene TRBJ2-3; 11 nucleotides agree with TRBD2. The length of the CDR3 is 20 residues. V lost 2 bases to trimming and J lost 7 bases; unmatched junction nucleotides: 20. Germline V lookup: CDR1 MGHRA, CDR2 YSYEKL. CDR3 loop: CASSQTPPRVLAGVGNTQYF. The CDR3 DNA sequence: TGCGCCAGCAGCCAAACCCCACCAAGGGTACTAGCGGGGGTCGGGAATACGCAGTATTTT.

As regards this clonotype: Since a far larger clone is one base different, this is likely a read error. The J gene is TRBJ1-4, the V gene TRBV6-2 or TRBV6-3; D is uncertain. V lost 2 bases, J lost 5 bases, and 6 bases lay in between. The CDR3 sequence is 13 residues long. Germline V CDR1 and CDR2: MNHEY, SVGEGT. The CDR3 DNA reads as TGTGCCAGCAGTTACGTGGGAAATGAAAAACTGTTTTTT. Protein product: CASSYVGNEKLFF.

This clonotype was seen many times. One end of the junction fails to match germline, which may point to a read error. This chain uses TRBV5-1 with TRBJ2-7; 11 nucleotides align to TRBD2. CDR1 and CDR2 from the germline V gene are SGHRS and YFSETQ. This CDR3 has 18 residues. The CDR3 region has the DNA TGTGCCAGCAGGCGCCGAACTAGCGGGAGCCCCAACGATTACGAGCAGTACTTC. Translating it yields CASRRRTSGSPNDYEQYF.

This chain uses TRBV5-1 with TRBJ2-1, with D tentatively TRBD2 (6 bases). CDR3 size: 16 residues. Germline CDR1 reads SGHRS; CDR2 reads YFSETQ. Trimming pared 0 bases from V and 6 bases from J, leaving 16 bases between. CDR3 amino acids: CASSLGLVGTPNEQFF. CDR3 DNA sequence: TGCGCCAGCAGCTTGGGACTAGTGGGAACCCCCAATGAGCAGTTCTTC.

This clonotype was seen at least ten times. The chain combines TRBV28 with TRBJ2-7; 7 bases are a match to TRBD2. Germline loops: CDR1 MDHEN, CDR2 SYDVKM. J lost 5 bases, V lost 4 bases, and 8 bases had no gene match. This CDR3 has 14 residues. The CDR3 region has the DNA TGTGCCAGCAGTTCCCCGGGACTACGGCACGAGCAGTACTTC. This translates into CASSSPGLRHEQYF.

Turning to this clonotype: A far larger clone lies a single base away; this is likely a read error. The V call is TRBV2, the J call TRBJ2-1, with TRBD2 identical over 14 bases. The J call is in doubt because the DNA end fits TRBJ2-7 better. The CDR3 totals 15 residues. From germline, CDR1 is SNHLY and CDR2 FYNNEI. The CDR3 reads CASRTSGGHPHEQYF. In DNA, the CDR3 is TGTGCCAGCCGGACTAGCGGGGGGCATCCCCACGAGCAGTACTTC.

This chain links TRBV30 with TRBJ2-2; unclear D gene. Germline V gene data show CDR1 as GTSNPN and CDR2 as SVGIG (reference sequence). V gave up 2 bases and J gave up 3 bases, with 4 bases separating them. CDR3 size: 12 residues. The CDR3 bases are TGTGCCTGGAGTCGGGACACCGGGGAGCTGTTTTTT. This encodes CAWSRDTGELFF. Supplemented by reference TRBV30 and TRBJ2-2, the full variable domain reads SQTIHQWPATLVQPVGSPLSLECTVEGTSNPNLYWYRQAAGRGLQLLFYSVGIGQISSEVPQNLSASRPQDRQFILSSKKLLLSDSGFYLCAWSRDTGELFFGEGSRLTVL.

A note on this clonotype: A far larger clone is just one base off, so this is likely a read error. The chain recombines TRBV5-1 with TRBJ2-1; D is possibly TRBD1 (5 bases). Germline V gene lookup returns CDR1 SGHRS and CDR2 YFSETQ. CDR3 length equals 14 residues. CDR3 protein: CASSLQVTNNEQFF. DNA for the CDR3: TGCGCCAGCAGCTTACAGGTTACGAACAACGAGCAGTTCTTC. Supplemented by reference TRBV5-1 and TRBJ2-1, the full variable domain reads KAGVTQTPRYLIKTRGQQVTLSCSPISGHRSVSWYQQTPGQGLQFLFEYFSETQRNKGNFPGRFSGRQFSNSRSEMNVSTLELGDSALYLCASSLQVTNNEQFFGPGTRLTVL.

DNA of the CDR3: TGTGCCAGCAGTACCAGTACCAGACAGGGGGCCAAAAACATTCAGTACTTC. Its translation is CASSTSTRQGAKNIQYF. The V gene is TRBV27, the J gene TRBJ2-4; the match to TRBD1 covers 8 bases. V shed 5 bases and J 1 base; nucleotides not matched to a gene: 10. The length of the CDR3 is 17 residues. Germline V gene lookup returns CDR1 MNHEY and CDR2 SMNVEV (reference sequence).

This clonotype was recorded at least ten times. This chain uses TRBV3-1 with TRBJ2-3; TRBD2 is a possible D gene (6 bases). There are 15 residues in the CDR3. Trimming took off 0 bases at V and 5 bases at J, with 12 bases between the two ends. Germline V CDR1 and CDR2: LGHDT, YNNKEL (reference sequence). The CDR3 DNA sequence: TGTGCCAGCAGCCAAGAAAGACTAGTCGGAGATACGCAGTATTTT. Its translation is CASSQERLVGDTQYF.

This clonotype was seen ten or more times. The V and J genes are TRBV27 and TRBJ2-7, with TRBD1 matching over 7 bases. V shed 3 bases, J shed 3 bases, and the junction held 14 bases outside the gene matches. CDR3 length: 17 amino acids. Germline CDR1 is MNHEY and CDR2 is SMNVEV (reference sequence). CDR3 loop: CASSLLIPGQSFYEQYF. The CDR3 DNA follows: TGTGCCAGCAGTTTGTTGATTCCGGGACAGTCCTTCTACGAGCAGTACTTC.

A word on this clonotype: The final CDR3 position lacks the conserved phenylalanine or tryptophan, pointing to a likely read error. The chain has TRBV27 and TRBJ2-3; D gene uncertain. This CDR3 is 14 amino acids long. V lost 8 bases and J 0 bases, leaving 12 bases between the germline ends. The germline gives CDR1 MNHEY, CDR2 SMNVEV (reference sequence). This chain's CDR3 is CASRLTVSTDTQYV. The DNA for the CDR3 is TGTGCCAGCCGATTGACTGTCAGCACAGATACGCAGTATGTT.

Only a few counts were recorded for this clonotype. Germline and junction disagree at one end, which may indicate a read error. The CDR3 DNA reads as TGTGCCAGCAGCTTGGCGGGTAGGCTAGATGAGACCCAGTACTTC. This sequence encodes CASSLAGRLDETQYF. This rearrangement joins TRBV5-3 to TRBJ2-5; tentatively, D is TRBD2 (5 bases). TRBV5-3 is classed as an ORF, of uncertain function. This CDR3 has 15 amino acids.

This clonotype appeared many times. The genes are TRBV5-1 and TRBJ2-3, with 10 bases aligning to TRBD2. Unmatched junction bases numbered 4, after V lost 5 bases and J lost 4 bases. CDR3 length: 14 residues. CDR1 is SGHRS and CDR2 is YFSETQ in the germline V gene. CDR3 in DNA: TGCGCCAGCAGGCAGCGGGAGGGAGCAGATACGCAGTATTTT. Residues: CASRQREGADTQYF.